The rows below give T cell receptor beta chains drawn from one sample of a study of blood T cell repertoires in COVID-19. The protocol was immunoSEQ multiplex PCR, while the TCRdb copy is restricted to in-frame clones and leaves out a portion. Among tens of thousands of clones listed, roughly 90% were seen once. The specimen sequenced was peripheral blood. Receptors originate from a woman at least 80 years old with acute or convalescent COVID-19. CDR3s include the opening cysteine and the closing phenylalanine or tryptophan. A D gene is named only where the DNA matches it firmly. Some rows mark clone size as missing; the rest say once, few, many or name a class of expanded clone.

j_gene,v_gene,d_gene,abundance,CDR3nt,CDR3aa
TRBJ2-5,TRBV19,.,.,TGTGCCAGTAGTACAAGACAGGCCGCAAGGGGAGAGACCCAGTACTTC,CASSTRQAARGETQYF
TRBJ2-2,TRBV14,TRBD1,.,TGTGCCAGCAGGGGGACAGGATTAGGCACCGGGGAGCTGTTTTTT,CASRGTGLGTGELFF
TRBJ2-5,TRBV7-8,.,.,TGTGCCAGCAGCTTAGGGGCTCCGGGGAGAGAGACCCAGTACTTC,CASSLGAPGRETQYF
TRBJ2-1,TRBV3-1/TRBV3-2,TRBD2,.,TGTGCCAGCAGCCCAGGGACTAGCGGACACTACAATGAGCAGTTCTTC,CASSPGTSGHYNEQFF
TRBJ1-1,TRBV5-1,.,.,TGCGCCAGCAGCCCCGCGCCTGCGGGCGCCGCTTTCTTT,CASSPAPAGAAFF
TRBJ2-6,TRBV3-1/TRBV3-2,TRBD1,.,TGTGCCAGCAGCCCCAGGGGGAGCTCTGGGGCCAACGTCCTGACTTTC,CASSPRGSSGANVLTF
TRBJ2-7,TRBV3-1/TRBV3-2,.,.,TGTGCCAGCAGCCAACTAGGTGGCGAGCAGTACTTC,CASSQLGGEQYF
TRBJ2-5,TRBV6-2/TRBV6-3,.,.,TGTGCCAGCAGCTCCACGACAGAACAAGAGACCCAGTACTTC,CASSSTTEQETQYF
TRBJ2-1,TRBV27,.,.,TGTGCCAGCAGTTTAATCTCCCCTAGCCGCAATGAGCAGTTCTTC,CASSLISPSRNEQFF
TRBJ1-2,TRBV6-5,TRBD1,once,TGTGCCAGCCTTAGCGTGACAGGGGGTTTCGGCTACACCTTC,CASLSVTGGFGYTF
TRBJ2-3,TRBV28,TRBD2,.,TGTGCCAGCAGTTCTCCCGGACTAGCGGGGGCTGTAGATACGCAGTATTTT,CASSSPGLAGAVDTQYF
TRBJ2-1,TRBV5-1,TRBD2,.,TGCGCCAGCAGCTTGAGTTTAGCGGGGGGGTGGGGCGATGAGCAGTTCTTC,CASSLSLAGGWGDEQFF
TRBJ2-3,TRBV5-4,.,.,TGTGCCAGCAGCCCGCGGCAGTCCGATACGCAGTATTTT,CASSPRQSDTQYF
TRBJ2-7,TRBV19,TRBD2,.,TGTGCCAGTAGTCGGACTAGCGGGGGTTCCTACGAGCAGTACTTC,CASSRTSGGSYEQYF
TRBJ2-1,TRBV15,TRBD1,.,TGTGCCACCAGCAGTCCGGGACAGGGGGTAAATGAGCAGTTCTTC,CATSSPGQGVNEQFF
TRBJ2-3,TRBV3-1/TRBV3-2,TRBD1,.,TGTGCCAGCAGCCACCGACAGGGAACAGATACGCAGTATTTT,CASSHRQGTDTQYF
TRBJ2-5,TRBV11-2,.,.,TGTGCCAGCAGCTTAAGTACAGGGCTGGAGACCCAGTACTTC,CASSLSTGLETQYF
TRBJ2-1,TRBV6-5,TRBD1,.,TGTGCCAGCAGCGGACCGGGACAGGGGCTTTACGGGCAGTTCTTC,CASSGPGQGLYGQFF
TRBJ2-2,TRBV19,TRBD2,.,TGTGCCAGTAGTGGCCTAAAAGCGGGGTTGGGCACCGGGGAGCTGTTTTTT,CASSGLKAGLGTGELFF
TRBJ1-2,TRBV6-5,TRBD1,.,TGTGCCAGCACCAACCCAGGGACAGATTTATATGGCTACACCTTC,CASTNPGTDLYGYTF
TRBJ2-1,TRBV5-1,.,.,TGCGCCAGCCAGGCGGCGGGGAGCTCCTACAATGAGCAGTTCTTC,CASQAAGSSYNEQFF
TRBJ2-3,TRBV19,TRBD2,.,TGTGCCAGTAGTGACGAGCGGGGGGGCACAGATACGCAGTATTTT,CASSDERGGTDTQYF
TRBJ1-6,TRBV2,TRBD1,once,TGTGCCAGCAGTGAGCGGACAGGGGATAGTTCACCCCTCCACTTT,CASSERTGDSSPLHF
TRBJ1-5,TRBV12-3/TRBV12-4,TRBD1,once,TGTGCCAGCAGGGGGACAGAGGATCAGCCCCAGCATTTT,CASRGTEDQPQHF
TRBJ1-4,TRBV7-2,TRBD1,.,TGTGCCAGCAGCTTGACAGGGTTGAGGGAAAAACTGTTTTTT,CASSLTGLREKLFF
TRBJ1-6,TRBV30,.,.,TGTGCCTGGAGTGGCCGGGGGGGCCTGCGGAATTCACCCCTCCACTTT,CAWSGRGGLRNSPLHF
TRBJ2-2,TRBV3-1/TRBV3-2,TRBD1,few,TGTGCCAGCTACGGGACAGGGTTTGGCGGGGAGCTGTTTTTT,CASYGTGFGGELFF
TRBJ2-2,TRBV3-1/TRBV3-2,TRBD2,.,TGTGCCAGCAGCCAAGACTGGGGAGGGGCTAGAACCGGGGAGCTGTTTTTT,CASSQDWGGARTGELFF
TRBJ2-3,TRBV2,.,.,TGTGCCAGCAGTGAAGTAGGGGGGGAAGCAGATACGCAGTATTTT,CASSEVGGEADTQYF
TRBJ2-3,TRBV6-1,TRBD2,once,TGTGCCAGCAGTGAAGGAAGGCTAGCGGGGGGACCCACAGATACGCAGTATTTT,CASSEGRLAGGPTDTQYF
TRBJ1-6,TRBV4-1,.,.,TGCGCCAGCAGCCTCCAGGGGTTGGGGAATTCACCCCTCCACTTT,CASSLQGLGNSPLHF
TRBJ1-1,TRBV5-1,TRBD1,few,TGCGCCAGCAGCTTGTCCGGGACAGGAAACACTGAAGCTTTCTTT,CASSLSGTGNTEAFF
TRBJ2-5,TRBV5-1,.,.,TGCGCCAGCAGCTGGACTACCGGGCAAGAGACCCAGTACTTC,CASSWTTGQETQYF
TRBJ1-2,TRBV5-1,.,.,TGCGCCAGCAGCTTGAGTGGACAGAACTATGGCTACACCTTC,CASSLSGQNYGYTF
TRBJ1-2,TRBV14,.,few,TGTGCCAGCGTAGGAGAGGGACTATTACTCTATGGCTACACCTTC,CASVGEGLLLYGYTF
TRBJ2-7,TRBV30,.,.,TGTGCCTGGAGTGAAGGGGGAGCAGGGAGTCCCTACGAGCAGTACTTC,CAWSEGGAGSPYEQYF
TRBJ1-6,TRBV7-8,.,.,TGTGCCAGCAGCTCGGACAGAAGCTCCTATAATTCACCCCTCCACTTT,CASSSDRSSYNSPLHF